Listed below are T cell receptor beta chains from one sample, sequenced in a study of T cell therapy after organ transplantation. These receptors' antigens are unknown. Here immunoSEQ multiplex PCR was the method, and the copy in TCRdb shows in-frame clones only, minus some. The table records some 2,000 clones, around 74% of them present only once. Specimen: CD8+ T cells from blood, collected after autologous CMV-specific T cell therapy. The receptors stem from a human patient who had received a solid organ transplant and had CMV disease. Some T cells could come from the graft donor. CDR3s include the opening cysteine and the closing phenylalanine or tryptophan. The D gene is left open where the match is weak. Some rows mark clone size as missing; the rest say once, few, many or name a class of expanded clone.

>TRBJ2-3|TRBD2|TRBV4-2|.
CASSQDGVAGEGTDTQYF
TGTGCCAGCAGCCAAGACGGAGTAGCGGGAGAGGGCACAGATACGCAGTATTTT
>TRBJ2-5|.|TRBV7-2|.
CASSLSGSKTQYF
TGTGCCAGCAGCTTATCGGGGTCAAAGACCCAGTACTTC
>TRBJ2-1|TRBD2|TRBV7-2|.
CASSLLAASYNEQFF
TGTGCCAGCAGCCTACTAGCGGCATCCTACAATGAGCAGTTCTTC
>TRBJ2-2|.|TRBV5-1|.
CASRGSNTGELFF
TGCGCCAGCAGGGGGTCTAACACCGGGGAGCTGTTTTTT
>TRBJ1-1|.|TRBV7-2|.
CASSPTGSATEAFF
TGTGCCAGCAGCCCCACGGGGTCTGCGACTGAAGCTTTCTTT
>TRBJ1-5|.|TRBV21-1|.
CASSKGRADQPQHF
TGTGCCAGCAGCAAAGGCAGGGCTGATCAGCCCCAGCATTTT
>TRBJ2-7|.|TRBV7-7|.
CASSLEGRPYEQYF
TGTGCTAGCAGCTTAGAGGGACGGCCCTACGAGCAGTACTTC
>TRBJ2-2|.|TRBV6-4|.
CASSGQDTGELFF
TGTGCCAGCAGTGGACAGGACACCGGGGAGCTGTTTTTT
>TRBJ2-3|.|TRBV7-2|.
CASSLLRGPTDTQYF
TGTGCCAGCAGCCTGCTGAGAGGGCCGACAGATACGCAGTATTTT
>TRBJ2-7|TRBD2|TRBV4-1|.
CASSQGGGRRSYEQYF
TGCGCCAGCAGCCAGGGCGGGGGACGGAGATCCTACGAGCAGTACTTC
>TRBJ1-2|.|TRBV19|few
CASSGTREYGYTF
TGTGCCAGTTCCGGGACACGCGAGTATGGCTACACCTTC
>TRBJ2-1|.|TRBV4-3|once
CASSQVLGAQYNEQFF
TGCGCCAGCAGCCAAGTACTGGGGGCCCAATACAATGAGCAGTTCTTC
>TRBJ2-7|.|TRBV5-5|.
CASSLGRTNSYEQYF
TGTGCCAGCAGCTTGGGAAGGACCAACTCCTACGAGCAGTACTTC
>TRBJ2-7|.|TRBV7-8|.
CASSSSPGGHEQYF
TGTGCCAGCAGCTCGAGCCCGGGGGGCCACGAGCAGTACTTC
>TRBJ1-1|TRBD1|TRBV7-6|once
CASSLSTGGNTEAFF
TGTGCCAGCAGCTTATCGACAGGGGGGAACACTGAAGCTTTCTTT
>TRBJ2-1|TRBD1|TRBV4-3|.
CASSQGTGGAYNEQFF
TGCGCCAGCAGCCAAGGGACAGGGGGGGCCTACAATGAGCAGTTCTTC
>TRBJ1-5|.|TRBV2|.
CASSSSTGYQPQHF
TGTGCCAGCAGTTCCTCGACAGGTTATCAGCCCCAGCATTTT
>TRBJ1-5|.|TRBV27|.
CASSYSTGSNQPQHF
TGTGCCAGCAGTTACTCGACAGGTAGCAATCAGCCCCAGCATTTT
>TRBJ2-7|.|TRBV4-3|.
CASSQGLVVYEQYF
TGCGCCAGCAGCCAAGGACTAGTCGTCTACGAGCAGTACTTC
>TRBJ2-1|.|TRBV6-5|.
CASRDWGTYNEQFF
TGTGCCAGCAGAGACTGGGGGACCTACAATGAGCAGTTCTTC
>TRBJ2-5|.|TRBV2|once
CASSEAPVGALTETQYF
TGTGCCAGCAGTGAAGCCCCCGTCGGGGCCCTGACGGAGACCCAGTACTTC
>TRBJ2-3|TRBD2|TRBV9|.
CASSASGGSDTQYF
TGTGCCAGCAGCGCCTCGGGGGGGTCAGATACGCAGTATTTT
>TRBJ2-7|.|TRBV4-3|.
CASSQSRGGPNYEQYF
TGCGCCAGCAGCCAATCTAGGGGGGGACCAAACTACGAGCAGTACTTC
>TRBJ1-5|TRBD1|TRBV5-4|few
CASSSSTDRGLGQPQHF
TGTGCCAGCAGCTCCTCCACGGACAGGGGGCTGGGGCAGCCCCAGCATTTT
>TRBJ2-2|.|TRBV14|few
CASSQGGLGELFF
TGTGCCAGCAGCCAAGGCGGACTCGGGGAGCTGTTTTTT
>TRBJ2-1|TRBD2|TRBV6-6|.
CASRPELAGENEQFF
TGTGCCAGCAGACCAGAACTAGCGGGAGAGAATGAGCAGTTCTTC
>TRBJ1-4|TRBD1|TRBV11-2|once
CASSLPGGRTNEKLFF
TGTGCCAGCAGCTTACCAGGGGGCAGAACTAATGAAAAACTGTTTTTT
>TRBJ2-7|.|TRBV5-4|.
CASSLDLRSYEQYF
TGTGCCAGCAGCCTAGACCTGCGCTCCTACGAGCAGTACTTC
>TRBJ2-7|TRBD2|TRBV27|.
CASTSGLEAYEQYF
TGTGCCAGCACTAGCGGACTAGAAGCCTACGAGCAGTACTTC
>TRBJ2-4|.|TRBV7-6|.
CASSSEPFGAKNIQYF
TGTGCCAGCAGCTCAGAACCTTTCGGAGCCAAAAACATTCAGTACTTC
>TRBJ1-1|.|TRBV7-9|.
CASTVGGARTEAFF
TGTGCCAGCACCGTAGGGGGGGCGCGCACTGAAGCTTTCTTT
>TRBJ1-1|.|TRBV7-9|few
CASSLAYEGQGAFF
TGTGCCAGCAGCTTAGCGTATGAGGGGCAGGGAGCTTTCTTT
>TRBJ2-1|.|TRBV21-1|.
CASSNYSTGLTFNEQFF
TGTGCCAGCAGCAACTACTCCACAGGCCTGACCTTCAATGAGCAGTTCTTC
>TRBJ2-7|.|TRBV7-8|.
CASSLWADSYEQYF
TGTGCCAGCAGCTTATGGGCGGATTCCTACGAGCAGTACTTC
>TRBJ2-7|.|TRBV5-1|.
CASSQDYTNRDEQYF
TGCGCCAGCAGCCAAGATTACACAAACCGAGATGAGCAGTACTTC
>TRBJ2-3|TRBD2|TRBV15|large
CATSRDSSSGSTDTQYF
TGTGCCACCAGCAGAGATTCCTCTAGCGGAAGCACAGATACGCAGTATTTT
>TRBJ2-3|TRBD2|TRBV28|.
CATKDERETDTQYF
TGTGCCACCAAGGACGAGCGGGAGACAGATACGCAGTATTTT
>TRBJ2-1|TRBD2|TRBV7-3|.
CASSLYSGRDNEQFF
TGTGCCAGCAGCTTATATAGCGGGAGGGACAATGAGCAGTTCTTC
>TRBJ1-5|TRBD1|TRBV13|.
CASSSGGIRQPQHF
TGTGCCAGCAGCTCAGGGGGCATAAGGCAGCCCCAGCATTTT
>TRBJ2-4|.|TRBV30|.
CAWRMGGNIQYF
TGTGCCTGGAGAATGGGGGGAAACATTCAGTACTTC
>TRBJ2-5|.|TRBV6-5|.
CASSTSGPGETQYF
TGTGCCAGCAGTACCTCGGGGCCGGGGGAGACCCAGTACTTC
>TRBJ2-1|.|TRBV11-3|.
CASSGSPYNEQFF
TGTGCCAGCAGCGGGAGTCCCTACAATGAGCAGTTCTTC